Shown below are 25 T cell receptor beta chains from a single sample sequenced in a study of T-cell memory formation after mild COVID-19. TCRdb passed the 5' RACE reads through MiXCR, listing each CDR3 protein once. The sample yields a few hundred thousand distinct CDR3 sequences, 20% to 25% seen once. The sequencing sample was made of PBMCs or a T cell subset sorted from them (not recorded which). The receptors here all came from a man aged 18 to 29 who had mild COVID-19 (a few samples of this study predate the infection). Cell type and time point are not known.

The sample holds a few counts of this clonotype. This rearrangement joins TRBV4-3 to TRBJ1-4; tentative D call: TRBD1 (6 bases). The germline V gene encodes CDR1 LGHNA and CDR2 YSLEER. The ends were cut back, 0 bases at V and 11 bases at J, with 10 bases in the middle. The CDR3 spans 13 residues. The CDR3 loop reads CASSQELRGKLFF. The CDR3 nucleotides are TGCGCCAGCAGCCAAGAGTTAAGGGGGAAACTGTTTTTT.

The chain employs TRBV25-1 and TRBJ2-5, with a tentative D call TRBD1 (6 bases). CDR1 MGHDK and CDR2 SYGVNS come from the germline V gene. The CDR3 has 13 residues. The ends were cut back, 5 bases at V and 3 bases at J, with 10 bases in the middle. CDR3 nucleotide sequence: TGTGCCAGCAGTTGGGGGACAAAAGAGACCCAGTACTTC. Protein sequence: CASSWGTKETQYF. The full variable domain, with the rest looked up from reference TRBV25-1 and TRBJ2-5, is EADIYQTPRYLVIGTGKKITLECSQTMGHDKMYWYQQDPGMELHLIHYSYGVNSTEKGDLSSESTVSRIRTEHFPLTLESARPSHTSQYLCASSWGTKETQYFGPGTRLLVL.

DNA of the CDR3: TGCGCCAGCAGCCAAGCCAGGGGAATTGGGAACACTGAAGCTTTCTTT. Its translation is CASSQARGIGNTEAFF. The V and J genes are TRBV4-1 and TRBJ1-1, with D possibly matching TRBD1 (6 bases). Germline V lookup: CDR1 MGHRA, CDR2 YSYEKL. There are 16 residues in the CDR3. The V and J ends lost 1 base and 1 base respectively, with 13 bases between them.

This clonotype was seen repeatedly, ten times or more. The chain recombines TRBV6-4 with TRBJ2-2, with a possible D match to TRBD1 (6 bases). In germline, CDR1 is MRHNA, CDR2 SNTAGT. V dropped 3 bases and J dropped 4 bases, with 6 bases sitting between them. The CDR3 is 13 amino acids. The CDR3 loop reads CASSEGATGELFF. The CDR3 nucleotides are TGTGCCAGCAGTGAGGGGGCCACCGGGGAGCTGTTTTTT.

V gene TRBV27 combines with J gene TRBJ2-1; D unclear. Trimming stripped 10 bases from V and 12 bases from J, with 16 bases between. The germline V gene has CDR1 MNHEY and CDR2 SMNVEV (reference sequence). The CDR3 runs 11 residues. The CDR3 sequence: CATRLPPRQFF. Written as DNA, the CDR3 is TGTGCCACCCGTCTTCCACCCCGGCAGTTCTTC.

The gene calls are TRBV6-5 and TRBJ1-2; D remains ambiguous. The ends were cut back, 4 bases at V and 3 bases at J, with 15 bases in the middle. CDR1 and CDR2 from the germline V gene are MNHEY and SVGAGI. The CDR3 has 15 amino acids. CDR3 region: CASSSPDTTYYGYTF. DNA of the CDR3: TGTGCCAGCAGTTCCCCAGACACCACCTACTATGGCTACACCTTC.

This clonotype appeared a few times. The chain joins TRBV20-1 to TRBJ2-3, with D hard to call. Germline CDR1 and CDR2: DFQATT and SNEGSKA (reference sequence). Trimming removed 3 bases from V and 5 bases from J, with 18 bases in between. The CDR3 extends over 15 amino acids. The CDR3 DNA follows: TGCAGTGCTAGTCCCACCGGCTGGTGGGAAGATACGCAGTATTTT. This gives the protein CSASPTGWWEDTQYF.

This chain uses TRBV7-9 with TRBJ2-5; D is possibly TRBD2 (5 bases). Trimming took 0 bases from V and 5 from J, leaving 13 bases between them. This CDR3 has 15 amino acids. The germline V gene encodes CDR1 SEHNR and CDR2 FQNEAQ (reference sequence). In nucleotides, the CDR3 is TGTGCCAGCAGCTTAGCGGTTGGGAGCCTGGAGACCCAGTACTTC. It is translated as CASSLAVGSLETQYF. The variable domain in full, with the rest retrieved from reference TRBV7-9 and TRBJ2-5, is DTGVSQNPRHKITKRGQNVTFRCDPISEHNRLYWYRQTLGQGPEFLTYFQNEAQLEKSRLLSDRFSAERPKGSFSTLEIQRTEQGDSAMYLCASSLAVGSLETQYFGPGTRLLVL.

This clonotype occurred a few times. The chain combines TRBV4-1 with TRBJ1-5, with 9 bases that match TRBD1. The CDR3 runs 18 residues. In germline, CDR1 is MGHRA, CDR2 YSYEKL. J gave up 0 bases and V 1 base, and 7 bases lay outside the gene matches. The CDR3 coding sequence is TGCGCCAGCAGCCAAGGCCGTGGGACAGGGACTAGCAATCAGCCCCAGCATTTT. This encodes CASSQGRGTGTSNQPQHF.

The V call is TRBV6-5, the J call TRBJ2-3; TRBD2 agrees at 9 bases. CDR3 length: 15 amino acids. The germline V gene encodes CDR1 MNHEY and CDR2 SVGAGI. With V trimmed by 2 bases and J by 2 bases, 2 bases remained unmatched. This chain's CDR3 is CASSYERGATDTQYF. The DNA for the CDR3 is TGTGCCAGCAGTTACGAGCGGGGGGCCACAGATACGCAGTATTTT.

This clonotype has more than one count but fewer than ten. V and J are TRBV20-1 and TRBJ1-1, with TRBD1 matching 10 bases. After removal of 3 bases from V and 3 bases from J, the junction contained 1 base not matched to a gene. Germline V lookup: CDR1 DFQATT, CDR2 SNEGSKA (reference sequence). The CDR3 totals 13 residues. This chain's CDR3 is CSARGTGDTEAFF. The DNA for the CDR3 is TGCAGTGCTAGGGGGACAGGGGACACTGAAGCTTTCTTT.

The V call is TRBV7-9, the J call TRBJ1-4; a weak D match, TRBD1 (5 bases). The CDR3 consists of 14 residues. Germline loops: CDR1 SEHNR, CDR2 FQNEAQ (reference sequence). With 4 bases removed from V and 8 bases from J, the gap between germline ends came to 14 bases. This chain's CDR3 is CASSSSAGPEKLFF. In DNA, the CDR3 is TGTGCCAGCAGCTCCAGCGCGGGGCCCGAAAAACTGTTTTTT.

The V call is TRBV6-5, the J call TRBJ2-1, with D possibly being TRBD2 (5 bases). This CDR3 is built from 13 residues. Deletions cut 10 bases from V and 9 bases from J, with 19 bases between. Germline values: CDR1 MNHEY, CDR2 SVGAGI. The CDR3 DNA follows: TGTGCCACCACAAAGGACTCAGGTGTTGAGCAGTTCTTC. Protein sequence: CATTKDSGVEQFF.

This clonotype was counted only a few times. The V gene is TRBV3-1, the J gene TRBJ1-1; 8 bases fit TRBD1. Per germline, CDR1 LGHDT and CDR2 YNNKEL (reference sequence). CDR3 length equals 14 residues. V shed 1 base and J 4 bases; nucleotides not matched to a gene: 2. CDR3: CASSQGDRRTEAFF. The CDR3 DNA reads as TGTGCCAGCAGCCAAGGGGACAGGCGCACTGAAGCTTTCTTT.

The chain joins TRBV6-5 to TRBJ2-2; D assignment may be TRBD1 or TRBD2 (5 bases each). Trimming took 10 bases from V and 6 from J, leaving 18 bases between them. The germline V gene encodes CDR1 MNHEY and CDR2 SVGAGI. The CDR3 has 14 amino acids. The chain's CDR3 is CATRFQGEAGELFF. CDR3 DNA sequence: TGTGCCACAAGGTTTCAGGGAGAAGCCGGGGAGCTGTTTTTT.

The chain couples TRBV28 to TRBJ1-2, with 7 bases fitting TRBD1. Trimming cost V 7 bases and J 7 bases; bases outside gene matches: 12. Germline CDR1 is MDHEN and CDR2 is SYDVKM. This CDR3 region has 14 residues. The CDR3 is CASTQTGRSFGYTF. The CDR3 region has the DNA TGTGCCAGCACTCAGACAGGGCGTAGTTTTGGCTACACCTTC.

The chain couples TRBV5-1 to TRBJ2-2; 7 positions match TRBD1. The V gene end was trimmed by 2 bases and the J gene end by 5 bases; junction bases not matched to a gene: 6. This CDR3 spans 15 amino acids. CDR1 is SGHRS and CDR2 is YFSETQ in the germline V gene. CDR3 DNA: TGCGCCAGCAGCTTCGACAGGGTTTTGACCGGGGAGCTGTTTTTT. It is translated as CASSFDRVLTGELFF.

The CDR3 nucleotides read TGTGCCAGCAGCGTAGCTACGGGGGGCGGTGGCTACACCTTC. Encoded protein: CASSVATGGGGYTF. This chain links TRBV9 with TRBJ1-2; tentative D call: TRBD1 (6 bases). V was pared by 0 bases and J by 7 bases, with 13 bases between. This CDR3 spans 14 amino acids. CDR1 and CDR2 from the germline V gene are SGDLS and YYNGEE. Full variable domain (missing parts from reference TRBV9 and TRBJ1-2): DSGVTQTPKHLITATGQRVTLRCSPRSGDLSVYWYQQSLDQGLQFLIQYYNGEERAKGNILERFSAQQFPDLHSELNLSSLELGDSALYFCASSVATGGGGYTFGSGTRLTVV.

The chain combines TRBV2 with TRBJ2-4; D is possibly TRBD1 or TRBD2 (5 bases each). The CDR3 is 16 amino acids. The V gene's germline CDR1 is SNHLY and CDR2 FYNNEI. V was trimmed by 1 base and J by 0 bases, leaving 10 bases between them. CDR3 sequence reads: CASSEVTGLAKNIQYF. CDR3 sequence (DNA): TGTGCCAGCAGTGAAGTTACAGGACTAGCCAAAAACATTCAGTACTTC.

This sequence joins TRBV7-2 and TRBJ2-1, with TRBD2 identical over 8 bases. The J segment lost 4 bases and the V segment lost 2 bases, leaving 4 bases of the junction unmatched. The CDR3 is made up of 15 amino acids. Germline CDR1 and CDR2: SGHTA and FQGNSA. The CDR3 reads CASSLLLAVYNEQFF. The CDR3 DNA sequence: TGTGCCAGCAGCTTATTACTAGCGGTATACAATGAGCAGTTCTTC. Combining the CDR3 with reference TRBV7-2 and TRBJ2-1 gives the whole variable domain GAGVSQSPSNKVTEKGKDVELRCDPISGHTALYWYRQSLGQGLEFLIYFQGNSAPDKSGLPSDRFSAERTGGSVSTLTIQRTQQEDSAVYLCASSLLLAVYNEQFFGPGTRLTVL.

This clonotype was seen a few times. This rearrangement joins TRBV7-2 to TRBJ1-2; 10 bases fit TRBD1. This CDR3 comprises 15 residues. Trimming at V came to 11 bases and at J to 3 bases, leaving 12 bases not matched to a gene. From germline, CDR1 is SGHTA and CDR2 FQGNSA. Here the CDR3 reads CAGSSPDRGHYGYTF. The CDR3 region has the DNA TGTGCCGGCTCATCACCCGACAGGGGGCACTATGGCTACACCTTC.

The chain uses TRBV12-3 or TRBV12-4 and TRBJ1-5; no firm D call. The V end was cut by 4 bases, the J end by 4 bases, with 11 bases between. This CDR3 region has 14 residues. The CDR3 spells CASSWAGGNQPQHF. The CDR3 bases are TGTGCCAGCAGTTGGGCCGGCGGTAATCAGCCCCAGCATTTT.

The chain has TRBV7-9 and TRBJ1-6, with TRBD1 matching over 7 bases. The CDR3 totals 15 residues. Germline V gene lookup returns CDR1 SEHNR and CDR2 FQNEAQ (reference sequence). The J segment lost 6 bases and the V segment lost 5 bases, leaving 7 bases of the junction unmatched. CDR3 nucleotide sequence: TGTGCCAGCAGCCCGAGGGGGCACATTAATTCACCCCTCCACTTT. Translation: CASSPRGHINSPLHF.

This clonotype was seen a few times. This chain joins TRBV12-3 or TRBV12-4 and TRBJ1-5, with D possibly matching TRBD1 (5 bases). With 8 bases removed from V and 4 bases from J, the gap between germline ends came to 18 bases. This CDR3 contains 15 residues. The CDR3 here is CASSRDRRLNQPQHF. The CDR3 coding sequence is TGTGCCAGCTCCAGGGATCGACGCTTAAATCAGCCCCAGCATTTT.

This clonotype was found a few times. This chain joins TRBV20-1 and TRBJ1-5; D not certain. V was cut by 0 bases and J by 3 bases, with 12 bases left in between. Germline assignment: CDR1 DFQATT and CDR2 SNEGSKA (reference sequence). There are 15 residues in the CDR3. CDR3 loop: CSAREAGKYNQPQHF. CDR3 bases: TGCAGTGCTAGAGAAGCCGGGAAGTACAATCAGCCCCAGCATTTT.